This TCR beta chain was sequenced in a study of shared clonotypes between healthy human individuals. Study conclusions and caveats: About 5% of naive CD4 clonotypes were shared across four donors. Naive subsets generally exceeded memory subsets in estimated richness.

This clone has only one observation. No antigen is known for it. The test was conducted at deep level. The protocol was immunoSEQ multiplex PCR, while the TCRdb copy is restricted to in-frame clones and leaves out a portion. The sample includes about 1.1 million clones, roughly 74% of them seen just once. Into CD45RA+ naive and CD45RA-negative memory subsets, the CD4+ cells were split. Germline V CDR1 and CDR2: LNHDA, SQIVND (reference sequence). The CDR3 consists of 15 residues. V shed 4 bases and J shed 4 bases, with 16 bases lying between them. The material sequenced was memory CD4+ T cells from PBMCs. Subset described: CD45RA-negative fraction. The receptor was derived from a man younger than 35 in good health. Some clones in this sample may be carry-over from other donors' samples. V gene TRBV19 combines with J gene TRBJ2-5; TRBD2 is a possible D gene (6 bases). In DNA, the CDR3 is TGTGCCAGTAGTACAAGGACTAATCGCCGAGAGACCCAGTACTTC. As protein: CASSTRTNRRETQYF.